The clone carrying this T cell receptor (beta chain) was seen only a few times. Its specificity is unknown. The sample comes from a study of early T cells in non-severe SARS-CoV-2 infection. On the study more broadly: Whole-blood bulk RNA, unsorted, was sequenced, and chains were unpaired.

The study, taken as a whole, reports: Using VDJdb, the matching emphasized anti-spike CD8 responses while missing private and CD4 specificities.

The library protocol tagged individual cDNA molecules with unique molecular identifiers. TCRdb independently ran MiXCR on the 5' RACE reads; one entry per CDR3 protein. The data hold 64,000 or so distinct CDR3 sequences, with 10% to 12% observed a single time. With 3 bases removed from V and 11 bases from J, the gap between germline ends came to 14 bases. This CDR3 has 13 residues. The sequence was collected from an adult who was a healthcare worker with PCR-confirmed SARS-CoV-2 infection or an uninfected control (not recorded which). This sample comprised whole blood, obtained at baseline. The chain couples TRBV12-3 or TRBV12-4 to TRBJ1-3; D might be TRBD1 (5 bases). The CDR3 coding sequence is TGTGCCAGCAGTTTTGTAGGGGATGGGGCCATATATTTT. This encodes CASSFVGDGAIYF.